This T cell receptor (beta chain) derives from a study of T cells expressing NK-cell markers. Study conclusions and caveats: The contribution of dominant NKG2C+ clonotypes to CD8+ T cells in about 6 donors was about 1.0-7.5%.

A note on this clonotype: Its matching antigen is unknown.

This CDR3 is 13 amino acids long. Germline V gives CDR1 MDHEN, CDR2 SYDVKM. Production of TCR beta cDNA relied on 5'RACE template switching with UMIs. TCRdb re-called the 5' RACE reads and gives one entry per CDR3 protein, without DNA. The sample includes roughly 170,000 distinct CDR3 sequences. The chain is built from TRBV28 and TRBJ1-3. Sequencing input: blood T cells: a sorted CD56 or NKG2C T cell subset, CD4+ or CD8+ T cells, or bulk PBMC T cells (not recorded which). This clonotype originated in a woman between 18 and 70 years old in good health. Here the CDR3 reads CASSSESGNTIYF.